This TCR beta chain was identified during a study of T-cell memory formation after mild COVID-19. The wider study: TCR clusters were mostly confined to one donor each.

Amplification by 5'RACE using constant-segment primers produced TCR alpha and TCR beta cDNA libraries that carried sample barcodes and UMIs. MiXCR, run by TCRdb on the 5' RACE reads, gives a single entry per CDR3 protein. The sample records about 240,000 distinct CDR3 sequences, 8% to 10% being singletons. The V and J ends lost 5 bases and 9 bases respectively, with 7 bases between them. CDR3 length: 11 residues. Germline V CDR1 and CDR2: PRHDT, FYEKMQ (reference sequence). Sequencing was carried out using PBMCs or a T cell subset sorted from them (not recorded which). The receptor was derived from a man between 18 and 35 years old who had mild COVID-19 (a few samples of this study predate the infection). Cell type and time point are not known. This chain uses TRBV13 with TRBJ2-2, with no clear D. The CDR3, as DNA: TGTGCCAGCAGCACGGACCGGGAGCTGTTTTTT. Translating it yields CASSTDRELFF.